A selection of T cell receptor beta chains follows, all from one sample in a study of glioma-infiltrating T cells. MiXCR, run by TCRdb on the multiplex PCR reads, gives a single entry per CDR3 protein. The sample lists fewer than 250,000 distinct CDR3 sequences; 30% to 40% were seen once. Material: glioma tissue, nonneoplastic brain tissue, or PBMCs (not recorded which). The receptors come from a human donor with low-grade glioma or glioblastoma, undergoing nonglioma brain surgery, or in good health (not recorded which). Both conserved end residues are part of each CDR3. D genes are given only for firm matches. Some rows have no size entry. The others give once, few or many, or a class for an expanded clone.

d_call clone_size j_call v_call cdr3_aa cdr3_nt
- many TRBJ2-5 TRBV12-3/TRBV12-4 CASSLSDGGAQYF TGTGCCAGCAGTTTAAGTGACGGAGGGGCCCAGTACTTC
- many TRBJ2-7 TRBV7-9 CASSLSVGTLTYEQYF TGTGCCAGCAGCCTCTCGGTAGGGACACTTACCTACGAGCAGTACTTC
- - TRBJ2-1 TRBV9 CASSVYGQSTRDEQFF TGTGCCAGCAGCGTATATGGACAGTCGACGCGTGATGAGCAGTTCTTC
TRBD2 few TRBJ2-7 TRBV12-3/TRBV12-4 CASSLGGLAGVEEYEQYF TGTGCCAGCAGTTTAGGCGGACTAGCGGGAGTTGAGGAGTACGAGCAGTACTTC
TRBD2 many TRBJ2-6 TRBV6-2/TRBV6-3 CASNSPGLASGANVLTF TGTGCCAGCAACTCTCCGGGACTAGCGTCTGGGGCCAACGTCCTGACTTTC
- many TRBJ1-5 TRBV27 CASSTSSQPQHF TGTGCCAGCAGCACCTCGAGCCAGCCCCAGCATTTT
TRBD2 many TRBJ2-3 TRBV7-2 CASSLVLAGADTQYF TGTGCCAGCAGCTTAGTACTAGCGGGAGCTGATACGCAGTATTTT
- many TRBJ2-7 TRBV7-2 CASSLVGDSREQYF TGTGCCAGCAGCTTAGTGGGGGACTCGCGTGAGCAGTACTTC
- many TRBJ1-2 TRBV6-1 CASSYMGSSGYTF TGTGCCAGCAGTTATATGGGATCAAGTGGCTACACCTTC
- many TRBJ2-1 TRBV27 CASSSPGHEQFF TGTGCCAGCAGTTCCCCGGGGCATGAGCAGTTCTTC
- many TRBJ2-7 TRBV7-2 CASSSGIAFLGEQYF TGTGCCAGCAGCTCCGGGATTGCTTTCCTTGGCGAGCAGTACTTC
- many TRBJ2-3 TRBV28 CASSLGVVSTDTQYF TGTGCCAGCAGTTTAGGGGTGGTTAGCACAGATACGCAGTATTTT
TRBD2 - TRBJ2-5 TRBV5-1 CASRDIAGGQETQYF TGCGCCAGCAGGGACATAGCGGGAGGACAAGAGACCCAGTACTTC
TRBD2 many TRBJ2-1 TRBV27 CASSFGLAPRNEQFF TGTGCCAGCAGTTTTGGACTAGCACCAAGGAATGAGCAGTTCTTC